A single sample is the source of the 24 T cell receptor beta chains below, sequenced in a study of blood T cells in healthy people across ages. With a J-beta primer mix and a sample-barcoded 5' primer, a second PCR ran roughly 7 to 11 cycles. TCRdb processed the 5' RACE reads anew with MiXCR; each CDR3 protein has one entry. The sample lists about 1.5 million distinct CDR3 sequences, 40% to 50% occurring once. The sequenced sample consisted of blood. These receptors were obtained from a woman aged 18 to 35 in good health.

This clonotype was detected a few times. The V and J genes are TRBV2 and TRBJ2-3; the D gene is possibly TRBD2 (5 bases). V lost 3 bases, J lost 0 bases, and 13 bases lay in between. The CDR3 has 16 amino acids. CDR1 and CDR2 from the germline V gene are SNHLY and FYNNEI. The CDR3 region has the DNA TGTGCCAGCAGTGACGAGCGGATAATTAGCACAGATACGCAGTATTTT. Encoded protein: CASSDERIISTDTQYF. Filled out from reference TRBV2 and TRBJ2-3, the complete variable domain reads EPEVTQTPSHQVTQMGQEVILRCVPISNHLYFYWYRQILGQKVEFLVSFYNNEISEKSEIFDDQFSVERPDGSNFTLKIRSTKLEDSAMYFCASSDERIISTDTQYFGPGTRLTVL.

This clonotype was counted between two and nine times. This chain connects TRBV29-1 to TRBJ2-7; D ambiguous. The CDR3 length is 16 residues. V lost 1 base and J lost 7, with 23 bases in between. Per the germline V gene, CDR1 is SQVTM and CDR2 is ANQGSEA. The CDR3 bases are TGCAGCGTTGAAGTAGATCGACCCGCCTCCCCACGGGAGCAGTACTTC. Protein: CSVEVDRPASPREQYF.

The genes are TRBV7-9 and TRBJ2-1; 11 bases map to TRBD2. J gave up 9 bases and V 1 base, and 2 bases lay outside the gene matches. CDR1 and CDR2 from the germline V gene are SEHNR and FQNEAQ (reference sequence). The CDR3 runs to 14 residues. The CDR3 region has the DNA TGTGCCAGCAGCTTAGTACTAGCGGGAGCTGAGCAGTTCTTC. Protein: CASSLVLAGAEQFF.

This chain's CDR3 is CASSLGQTGQPQHF. CDR3 sequence (DNA): TGTGCCAGCAGTCTAGGGCAGACGGGTCAGCCCCAGCATTTT. The rearrangement uses TRBV6-6 and TRBJ1-5; D is undetermined. Trimming took off 5 bases at V and 6 bases at J, with 14 bases between the two ends. Germline V gene sequence: CDR1 MNHNY, CDR2 SVGAGI (reference sequence). The CDR3 is made up of 14 amino acids.

This clonotype was detected only a few times. The chain recombines TRBV6-5 with TRBJ1-1; D is unclear. The CDR3 covers 15 residues. Trimming pared 0 bases from V and 1 base from J, leaving 9 bases between. Germline values: CDR1 MNHEY, CDR2 SVGAGI. The CDR3 nucleotides are TGTGCCAGCAGTTACTCGATTGAGGGGAACACTGAAGCTTTCTTT. This translates into CASSYSIEGNTEAFF.

The chain is built from TRBV20-1 and TRBJ1-6; 8 bases are a match to TRBD1. After removal of 5 bases from V and 3 bases from J, the junction contained 6 bases not matched to a gene. The length of the CDR3 is 15 residues. The germline V gene encodes CDR1 DFQATT and CDR2 SNEGSKA (reference sequence). For the CDR3, the DNA is TGCAGTGCTCCCCGGGACAGGCTCTATAATTCACCCCTCCACTTT. This codes for CSAPRDRLYNSPLHF.

This chain uses TRBV3-1 with TRBJ2-4, with 9 bases fitting TRBD2. J lost 7 bases, V lost 4 bases, and 8 bases had no gene match. The CDR3 loop spans 15 amino acids. Per the germline V gene, CDR1 is LGHDT and CDR2 is YNNKEL (reference sequence). The CDR3 here is CASSPGVAGVNIQYF. CDR3 nucleotides: TGTGCCAGCAGCCCGGGAGTAGCGGGAGTGAACATTCAGTACTTC.

The J gene is TRBJ1-2, the V gene TRBV18; TRBD1 aligns across 9 bases. Germline V gene data show CDR1 as KGHSH and CDR2 as LQKENI. The V and J ends lost 5 bases and 6 bases, in that order; junction bases with no gene match: 7. The CDR3 is 14 amino acids. This CDR3 is CASSESRDRDGYTF. As DNA, the CDR3 is TGTGCCAGCTCAGAAAGCCGGGACAGGGATGGCTACACCTTC.

This clonotype was counted only a few times. The chain links TRBV4-1 to TRBJ1-4; possible D gene TRBD1, 6 bases. The V end was cut by 3 bases, the J end by 8 bases, with 16 bases between. Germline loops: CDR1 MGHRA, CDR2 YSYEKL. The CDR3 totals 15 residues. CDR3 nucleotides: TGCGCCAGCAGCCAGGCGGCGGGACAAAGGGAAAAACTGTTTTTT. It is translated as CASSQAAGQREKLFF.

This rearrangement joins TRBV20-1 to TRBJ1-2; the D is unclear. Trimming shortened V by 3 bases and J by 3 bases, and 11 bases separated the two germline ends. There are 13 residues in the CDR3. The germline gives CDR1 DFQATT, CDR2 SNEGSKA (reference sequence). CDR3 region: CSASVGYDYGYTF. The CDR3 DNA reads as TGCAGTGCTAGCGTAGGGTACGACTATGGCTACACCTTC.

The rearrangement joins TRBV15 to TRBJ2-1; 9 nucleotides line up with TRBD1. The CDR3 length is 14 residues. V was pared by 11 bases and J by 13 bases, with 18 bases of the junction left unmatched. The germline CDR1 and CDR2 sequences are LNHNV and YYDKDF (reference sequence). CDR3 in amino acids: CASSSGQGLETQFF. In DNA, the CDR3 is TGTGCCTCTTCCTCGGGACAGGGTTTAGAGACCCAGTTCTTC.

The V gene is TRBV5-4, the J gene TRBJ2-5; 10 positions agree with TRBD1. With 4 bases clipped from V and 1 base from J, the junction kept 7 bases outside the gene matches. CDR3 length equals 16 residues. Germline CDR1 and CDR2: SGHNT and YYREEE (reference sequence). The CDR3 protein is CASSQTGQGLQETQYF. Here the CDR3 DNA reads TGTGCCAGCAGCCAAACGGGACAGGGGCTCCAAGAGACCCAGTACTTC.

In this sample, this clonotype turned up a few times. This chain uses TRBV9 with TRBJ2-7; unclear D gene. V dropped 0 bases and J dropped 6 bases, with 7 bases sitting between them. The CDR3 spans 12 residues. Germline V lookup: CDR1 SGDLS, CDR2 YYNGEE. In DNA form, the CDR3 reads TGTGCCAGCAGCGTAGTGGCCGGCGAGCAGTACTTC. Protein: CASSVVAGEQYF.

This clonotype occurred a few times. The CDR3 DNA sequence: TGTGCCAGCAGCTTAGGCAGGGTGTATGAGCAGTTCTTC. Translating it yields CASSLGRVYEQFF. V gene TRBV13 combines with J gene TRBJ2-1; D is perhaps TRBD1 (5 bases). CDR1 and CDR2 from the germline V gene are PRHDT and FYEKMQ (reference sequence). This CDR3 is 13 amino acids long. The V and J ends lost 0 bases and 8 bases respectively, with 8 bases between them.

The chain is built from TRBV7-8 and TRBJ2-7; tentatively, D is TRBD1 (5 bases). CDR3 length equals 15 residues. Germline V gene sequence: CDR1 SGHVS, CDR2 FQNEAQ. Trimming left V 1 base short and J 2 bases short, with 12 bases between. The chain's CDR3 is CASSLGLVGAYEQYF. The DNA for the CDR3 is TGTGCCAGCAGCTTAGGATTGGTAGGGGCCTACGAGCAGTACTTC.

This clonotype was detected a few times. The chain carries TRBV2 and TRBJ2-1; 9 nucleotides match TRBD1. The V gene's germline CDR1 is SNHLY and CDR2 FYNNEI. J was trimmed by 6 bases and V by 5 bases; bases with no gene match: 17. The CDR3 is 18 residues long. The CDR3 loop is CASSKPRDRESRGNEQFF. CDR3 DNA sequence: TGTGCCAGCAGTAAACCCCGGGACAGGGAAAGCCGAGGCAATGAGCAGTTCTTC.

The chain has TRBV20-1 and TRBJ2-1; 9 nucleotides align to TRBD2. The trim removed 0 bases at V and 8 bases at J, leaving 14 bases unmatched. The CDR3 has 17 amino acids. Per germline, CDR1 DFQATT and CDR2 SNEGSKA (reference sequence). This CDR3 reads CSARDRGKKREEDEQFF. The DNA of the CDR3 is TGCAGTGCTAGAGATCGGGGTAAAAAGCGGGAGGAGGATGAGCAGTTCTTC.

The chain uses TRBV4-1 and TRBJ2-7; tentatively, D is TRBD2 (5 bases). V lost 0 bases and J 2 bases, leaving 5 bases between the germline ends. The V gene's germline CDR1 is MGHRA and CDR2 YSYEKL. The CDR3 spans 13 residues. CDR3 protein: CASSQEEAYEQYF. The CDR3 DNA is TGCGCCAGCAGCCAAGAGGAGGCCTACGAGCAGTACTTC.

This clonotype turned up a few times. The chain has TRBV28 and TRBJ2-1, with D perhaps TRBD2 (5 bases). Germline CDR1 is MDHEN and CDR2 is SYDVKM. The V end was cut by 3 bases, the J end by 7 bases, with 16 bases between. This CDR3 spans 15 amino acids. CDR3 in amino acids: CASSFKASGENEQFF. The CDR3 DNA follows: TGTGCCAGCAGTTTTAAGGCTAGTGGGGAGAATGAGCAGTTCTTC.

The CDR3 loop reads CASSYSHGWVKAFF. The CDR3 DNA reads as TGTGCCAGCAGTTACTCGCACGGTTGGGTTAAAGCTTTCTTT. The gene calls are TRBV6-5 and TRBJ1-1; the D is unclear. Germline lookup yields CDR1 MNHEY and CDR2 SVGAGI. The CDR3 spans 14 residues. V lost 0 bases and J 9 bases, leaving 14 bases between the germline ends.

The chain joins TRBV9 to TRBJ2-1, with 12 nucleotides matching TRBD2. CDR1 is SGDLS, CDR2 YYNGEE, per germline. The CDR3 contains 19 residues. The trim removed 0 bases at V and 9 bases at J, leaving 16 bases unmatched. Here the CDR3 reads CASSVGLAGGIALGGEQFF. CDR3 in DNA: TGTGCCAGCAGCGTAGGTCTAGCGGGAGGGATCGCCCTAGGGGGTGAGCAGTTCTTC.

DNA of the CDR3: TGTGCCAGCAGCTTTCGGTCTCTAGCGGGAGGGGGCGATGAGCAGTTCTTC. Translating it yields CASSFRSLAGGGDEQFF. This chain links TRBV7-9 with TRBJ2-1, with 12 bases fitting TRBD2. V trimming: 3 bases; J trimming: 8 bases; junction bases outside the gene matches: 11. Looked up from germline, CDR1 is SEHNR and CDR2 is FQNEAQ (reference sequence). The CDR3 sequence is 17 residues long.

This clonotype appeared a few times. The CDR3 bases are TGTGCCAGCAGCCACCCGGGACAGGGGAATTCACCCCTCCACTTT. Encoded protein: CASSHPGQGNSPLHF. The rearrangement links TRBV7-9 to TRBJ1-6, with 10 bases identical to TRBD1. Germline CDR1 reads SEHNR; CDR2 reads FQNEAQ (reference sequence). The junction had 5 bases not matched to a gene; V was cut back by 5 bases and J by 7 bases. The CDR3 is 15 amino acids.

The chain combines TRBV30 with TRBJ2-7; D gene uncertain. V was trimmed by 0 bases and J by 2 bases, leaving 8 bases between them. Germline V gives CDR1 GTSNPN, CDR2 SVGIG (reference sequence). The CDR3 has 13 amino acids. CDR3 amino acids: CAWSVPGPYEQYF. CDR3 nucleotides: TGTGCCTGGAGTGTACCCGGACCCTACGAGCAGTACTTC.